This TCR beta chain was sequenced for a study of CD8 T cells in Susac syndrome (dated by TCRdb to the late 2010s). In terms of the full investigation: Repertoire sequencing was used to test whether CD8+ T cell activation and differentiation in Susac syndrome was antigen driven. CD8+ T cell repertoire clonality was compared between approximately 12 healthy donors, approximately 14 Susac syndrome patients and approximately 15 multiple sclerosis patients. Overall study outcomes, separate from this receptor: The study acknowledged that relatively few individuals were included in the TCR sequencing and HLA analysis.

High-throughput TCR beta sequencing profiled peripheral blood CD8+ and CD4+ T cells from healthy donors, Susac syndrome patients and multiple sclerosis patients. The multiple sclerosis controls were treatment-naive patients who had stable or active relapsing-remitting disease and met the revised McDonald criteria. Bulk CD8+ and CD4+ T cells were purified by magnetic negative isolation, whereas CD8+ TEMRA cells were enriched by FACS. Blood was collected in EDTA tubes and processed within 24 hours, with PBMCs isolated through density gradient centrifugation. PBMCs destined for TCR sequencing were cryopreserved in liquid nitrogen and later thawed in a 37 °C water bath. The sorted or isolated CD4+, CD8+ and CD8+ TEMRA cells had a purity of 90% or higher. RNA was extracted using the RNeasy kit, and 0.5 to 1 microgram was reverse transcribed with random hexamers. The immunoSEQ multiplex PCR assay, which covers 54 Vbeta and 13 Jbeta segments, was used to amplify TCR beta CDR3 regions. To correct PCR amplification bias, a synthetic template baseline was used for both primer optimization and computational correction. Concerning the study's data processing: Reads were assigned to V, D and J genes according to IMGT and analyzed in immunoSEQ Analyzer, with only productive sequences retained. Clonality was computed as one minus Shannon entropy normalized by log2 of the number of productive unique sequences. Public and private clones were assessed among the 100 most prevalent clones of each patient and control. Clones were defined as Susac-specific when absent from the healthy and MS cohorts, from about 1,100 published viral clones and from other ImmuneACCESS disease sequences. TCRdb passed the public sequencing reads through fastp at Q25 and MiXCR, retaining productive beta sequences. Here each entry gathers all rows of one CDR3 protein and keeps the most common genes and DNA. The authors' filters were not applied to this entry. The table for this sample lists around 180,000 distinct CDR3 sequences; roughly 96% of them were counted only once. Clones ranked in the top ten supply less than 0.2% of the sample.

The CDR3 starts with the cysteine, ends with the phenylalanine, and has 15 residues. This entry keeps only the CDR3 DNA: 45 bases, framed from base 1. V is clipped by 6 bases and J by 2 bases, and the sequence between their germline boundaries is 14 bases long. As concerns this clonotype: The clone's antigen remains unknown. There are no base qualities to consult, and no much larger clone falls within one base.

The source is a human donor with multiple sclerosis. Sequencing was performed on CD8+ T cells from PBMCs. Recombination joined TRBV23-1 with TRBJ1-5; the D gene is possibly TRBD1, with 6 bases matching. TRBV23-1 is an ORF, and what it does is uncertain. This receptor has the CDR3 CASSLQGRGNQPQHF. Read as DNA, the sequence is TGCGCCAGCAGCTTACAGGGAAGAGGCAATCAGCCCCAGCATTTT.